This section outlines one T cell receptor beta chain sequence together with its context. These data are taken from a study of T cells after yellow fever vaccination. The CDR3 has 15 residues. V was cut by 0 bases and J by 3 bases, with 12 bases left in between. Germline V gene sequence: CDR1 SGHAT, CDR2 FQNNGV. One entry per CDR3 protein results from TCRdb running MiXCR on the 5' RACE reads. The sample holds under 300,000 distinct CDR3 sequences, 6.9% seen once. J is TRBJ2-7 and V is TRBV11-2; the D call may be TRBD1 or TRBD2 (6 bases each). This receptor was obtained from a man aged 25 to 45 who received the YFV17D yellow fever vaccine. The sample in question was CD4+ T cells sorted from PBMCs, obtained 15 days after the yellow fever booster vaccination. Here the CDR3 reads CASSLEVGGGYEQYF. In DNA, the CDR3 is TGTGCCAGCAGCTTAGAAGTAGGAGGGGGCTACGAGCAGTACTTC.